The 23 T cell receptor beta chains in this list originate from one sample, sequenced in a study of blood T cell repertoires in COVID-19. This table comes from immunoSEQ multiplex PCR, and its TCRdb copy is limited to in-frame clones, with some not included. The sample shows fewer than 90,000 clones, 85% to 90% of them seen only once. The sequenced sample was peripheral blood. The receptors stem from an elderly woman with active COVID-19.

CDR3 bases: TGTGCCAGCAGTTTAGGGGCTAGCGGGAGTTTAGAGACCCAGTACTTC. It specifies CASSLGASGSLETQYF. The chain is built from TRBV27 and TRBJ2-5, with 10 nucleotides matching TRBD2. In germline, CDR1 is MNHEY, CDR2 SMNVEV (reference sequence). The CDR3 is made up of 16 amino acids. V shed 2 bases and J 4 bases; nucleotides not matched to a gene: 7.

The chain uses TRBV27 and TRBJ2-1; weak D call: TRBD2 (6 bases). The V gene lost 6 bases and the J gene lost 4 bases, with 7 bases spanning the gap. The germline V gene encodes CDR1 MNHEY and CDR2 SMNVEV (reference sequence). There are 12 residues in the CDR3. CDR3 sequence: CASRGGYNEQFF. The CDR3 nucleotides are TGTGCCAGCAGAGGAGGGTACAATGAGCAGTTCTTC.

The sample holds a few counts of this clone. The V and J genes are TRBV19 and TRBJ2-3; perhaps TRBD1 as D (6 bases). The germline CDR1 and CDR2 sequences are LNHDA and SQIVND (reference sequence). V gave up 0 bases and J gave up 2 bases, with 18 bases separating them. The CDR3 has 18 residues. The CDR3 DNA reads TGTGCCAGTAGTATAGACCCCCCCGGGGCAGGGGTCACAGATACGCAGTATTTT. This encodes CASSIDPPGAGVTDTQYF.

This clone was counted a few times. The gene calls are TRBV5-1 and TRBJ2-6; D uncertain. CDR3 length equals 13 residues. Between the trimmed V and J ends, which lost 5 bases and 3 bases, there was a span of 6 bases. Germline-derived CDR1 and CDR2 are SGHRS and YFSETQ. The CDR3 protein is CASSSGGANVLTF. In DNA, the CDR3 is TGCGCCAGCAGTTCGGGTGGGGCCAACGTCCTGACTTTC.

The V call is TRBV28, the J call TRBJ2-1, with D possibly being TRBD2 (6 bases). Trimming took off 2 bases at V and 4 bases at J, with 12 bases between the two ends. CDR3 length: 15 residues. Germline V CDR1 and CDR2: MDHEN, SYDVKM. The CDR3 region is CASSLRSGWYNEQFF. The CDR3 region has the DNA TGTGCCAGCAGTTTAAGGAGCGGGTGGTACAATGAGCAGTTCTTC.

The chain uses TRBV21-1 and TRBJ2-7; the D call in the table, TRBD2, was not verified against the DNA. TRBV21-1 counts as a pseudogene. The CDR3 consists of 12 residues. In nucleotides, the CDR3 is TGTGCCAGCAGGGGGGGGTACTACGAGCAGTACTTC. Its translation: CASRGGYYEQYF.

This chain joins TRBV24-1 and TRBJ2-2, with 9 bases aligning to TRBD2. The germline CDR1 and CDR2 sequences are KGHDR and SFDVKD. V lost 4 bases to trimming and J lost 4 bases; unmatched junction nucleotides: 6. CDR3 length: 16 residues. CDR3 sequence reads: CATSELAGRSTGELFF. CDR3 DNA sequence: TGTGCCACCAGTGAACTAGCGGGTAGGAGCACCGGGGAGCTGTTTTTT.

The chain couples TRBV6-2 or TRBV6-3 to TRBJ2-7; TRBD2 is a possible D gene (5 bases). Germline lookup yields CDR1 MNHEY and CDR2 SVGEGT. Trimming removed 5 bases from V and 5 bases from J, with 10 bases in between. The CDR3 consists of 12 residues. The CDR3, as DNA: TGTGCCAGCAGTAACGGGCGGGACGAGCAGTACTTC. The encoded protein is CASSNGRDEQYF.

The chain recombines TRBV14 with TRBJ2-6, with D hard to call. The CDR3 covers 14 residues. From germline, CDR1 is SGHDN and CDR2 FVKESK. V lost 5 bases to trimming and J lost 0 bases, with 5 bases between them. CDR3 region: CASSESSGANVLTF. The CDR3 bases are TGTGCCAGCAGCGAGTCCTCTGGGGCCAACGTCCTGACTTTC.

The chain couples TRBV2 to TRBJ1-2; a weak D match, TRBD1 (5 bases). This CDR3 has 14 amino acids. The V end was cut by 4 bases, the J end by 4 bases, with 13 bases between. Germline CDR1 SNHLY, CDR2 FYNNEI. The CDR3 sequence: CASSVGRGSYGYTF. The DNA for the CDR3 is TGTGCCAGCAGTGTTGGAAGGGGATCCTATGGCTACACCTTC.

V is TRBV4-3 and J is TRBJ2-2, with a possible D match to TRBD2 (6 bases). Germline V gene lookup returns CDR1 LGHNA and CDR2 YSLEER. V lost 0 bases, J lost 7 bases, and 21 bases lay in between. There are 18 residues in the CDR3. CDR3 in amino acids: CASSQDDPGVIGVGELFF. CDR3 nucleotide sequence: TGCGCCAGCAGCCAAGACGATCCGGGAGTCATAGGAGTCGGGGAGCTGTTTTTT.

This clone was seen just once. The chain couples TRBV27 to TRBJ2-7; the D is unclear. The germline gives CDR1 MNHEY, CDR2 SMNVEV (reference sequence). With 5 bases removed from V and 2 bases from J, the gap between germline ends came to 10 bases. The CDR3 spans 13 residues. DNA of the CDR3: TGTGCCAGCAGTCCGTACAGAGCCTACGAGCAGTACTTC. It encodes CASSPYRAYEQYF.

The chain has TRBV7-2 and TRBJ2-1, with 7 bases that match TRBD2. The V gene's germline CDR1 is SGHTA and CDR2 FQGNSA. With 10 bases clipped from V and 5 bases from J, the junction kept 11 bases outside the gene matches. CDR3 length equals 14 residues. The CDR3: CAISSGTHDNEQFF. CDR3 in DNA: TGTGCCATCTCAAGCGGGACCCACGACAATGAGCAGTTCTTC. The entire variable domain, with the rest obtained from reference TRBV7-2 and TRBJ2-1, is as follows: GAGVSQSPSNKVTEKGKDVELRCDPISGHTALYWYRQSLGQGLEFLIYFQGNSAPDKSGLPSDRFSAERTGGSVSTLTIQRTQQEDSAVYLCAISSGTHDNEQFFGPGTRLTVL.

The rearrangement uses TRBV19 and TRBJ2-3, with a weak D call TRBD1 (5 bases). V was trimmed by 3 bases and J by 1 base, leaving 11 bases between them. The CDR3 is made up of 15 amino acids. From germline, CDR1 is LNHDA and CDR2 SQIVND (reference sequence). CDR3 sequence: CASSIWGPRTDTQYF. CDR3 DNA sequence: TGTGCCAGTAGTATTTGGGGCCCCCGCACAGATACGCAGTATTTT.

This chain links TRBV7-9 with TRBJ2-1, with 7 bases that match TRBD2. CDR1 and CDR2 (germline): SEHNR, FQNEAQ (reference sequence). The CDR3 is 15 residues long. The J segment lost 3 bases and the V segment lost 2 bases, leaving 4 bases of the junction unmatched. CDR3 DNA: TGTGCCAGCAGCTTAAGCCTAGCGGTCTACAATGAGCAGTTCTTC. It is translated as CASSLSLAVYNEQFF.

The genes are TRBV20-1 and TRBJ2-1; 7 positions agree with TRBD2. CDR1 is DFQATT and CDR2 is SNEGSKA in the germline V gene (reference sequence). This CDR3 is 14 amino acids long. V trimming: 3 bases; J trimming: 4 bases; junction bases outside the gene matches: 6. This CDR3 is CSASSGGSYNEQFF. For the CDR3, the DNA is TGCAGTGCTAGTTCGGGCGGGAGTTACAATGAGCAGTTCTTC.

This chain links TRBV7-3 with TRBJ2-5; 12 bases agree with TRBD2. With V trimmed by 4 bases and J by 4 bases, 4 bases remained unmatched. The CDR3 totals 15 residues. From germline, CDR1 is SGHTA and CDR2 FQGTGA. The CDR3 DNA reads as TGTGCCAGCAGCTCGGGGGGACTAGCGGGAGAGACCCAGTACTTC. It is translated as CASSSGGLAGETQYF. The whole variable domain, remainder taken from reference TRBV7-3 and TRBJ2-5, is GAGVSQTPSNKVTEKGKYVELRCDPISGHTALYWYRQSLGQGPEFLIYFQGTGAADDSGLPNDRFFAVRPEGSVSTLKIQRTERGDSAVYLCASSSGGLAGETQYFGPGTRLLVL.

This clone occurred once. The sample contains more than one DNA sequence encoding this CDR3. This chain connects TRBV7-9 to TRBJ1-2, with a tentative D call TRBD1 (6 bases). V shed 5 bases and J shed 5 bases, with 12 bases lying between them. Germline-derived CDR1 and CDR2 are SEHNR and FQNEAQ (reference sequence). The CDR3 loop spans 13 amino acids. CDR3 protein: CASSEQGGYGYTF. CDR3 bases: TGTGCCAGCAGCGAACAGGGAGGGTATGGCTACACCTTC.

This rearrangement joins TRBV6-5 to TRBJ2-7; perhaps TRBD1 as D (6 bases). Germline lookup yields CDR1 MNHEY and CDR2 SVGAGI. The CDR3 extends over 12 amino acids. The ends were cut back, 7 bases at V and 4 bases at J, with 11 bases in the middle. Here the CDR3 reads CASTWTVYEQYF. Here the CDR3 DNA reads TGTGCCAGCACGTGGACAGTTTACGAGCAGTACTTC.

The chain links TRBV7-3 to TRBJ2-1, with D maybe TRBD2 (6 bases). The ends were cut back, 0 bases at V and 2 bases at J, with 14 bases in the middle. The CDR3 runs to 17 residues. The germline V gene encodes CDR1 SGHTA and CDR2 FQGTGA. The CDR3 coding sequence is TGTGCCAGCAGCTTAACGGCCCAGTCGGGAGCCTACAATGAGCAGTTCTTC. Protein: CASSLTAQSGAYNEQFF.

The gene calls are TRBV11-2 and TRBJ2-3, with 9 bases fitting TRBD1. CDR3 length equals 16 residues. Trimming at V came to 5 bases and at J to 1 base, leaving 7 bases not matched to a gene. From germline, CDR1 is SGHAT and CDR2 FQNNGV. This CDR3 is CASSHPRTGGTDTQYF. The CDR3 nucleotides read TGTGCCAGCAGCCACCCCCGGACAGGGGGCACAGATACGCAGTATTTT. Complete variable domain (other parts from reference TRBV11-2 and TRBJ2-3): EAGVAQSPRYKIIEKRQSVAFWCNPISGHATLYWYQQILGQGPKLLIQFQNNGVVDDSQLPKDRFSAERLKGVDSTLKIQPAKLEDSAVYLCASSHPRTGGTDTQYFGPGTRLTVL.

The chain's CDR3 is CASSESASGSYEQYF. In DNA, the CDR3 is TGTGCCAGCAGTGAATCCGCTAGCGGCTCCTACGAGCAGTACTTC. The V call is TRBV25-1, the J call TRBJ2-7, with 7 bases aligning to TRBD2. The CDR3 has 15 residues. Germline loops: CDR1 MGHDK, CDR2 SYGVNS. The J segment lost 0 bases and the V segment lost 1 base, leaving 3 bases of the junction unmatched.

The V call is TRBV6-5, the J call TRBJ1-1, with a weak D call TRBD1 (5 bases). V dropped 6 bases and J dropped 8 bases, with 10 bases sitting between them. Germline loops: CDR1 MNHEY, CDR2 SVGAGI. The length of the CDR3 is 11 residues. The CDR3 region is CASSERGEAFF. The DNA for the CDR3 is TGTGCCAGCAGCGAGCGGGGGGAAGCTTTCTTT.